Listed below are T cell receptor beta chains from one sample, sequenced in a study of cytomegalovirus exposure and HLA in healthy donors. Clones were sequenced by immunoSEQ multiplex PCR, and TCRdb holds only the in-frame ones, with some missing. The sample contains about 140,000 clones, roughly 80% of which appear only once. The sequencing input was PBMCs. The receptors shown here come from a female donor in good health and CMV-seronegative. CDR3s leave out the opening cysteine and the closing phenylalanine or tryptophan. Each record gives: V gene, J gene, clone size, D gene, CDR3 protein. The D gene is left open where the match is weak. Size is stated for part of the rows, as once, few or many counts, or as a class when the clone is expanded.

>TRBV27|TRBJ2-3|NA|TRBD2
ASSSPGLADTDTQY
>TRBV30|TRBJ2-5|NA|NA
AWSELMQETQY
>TRBV19|TRBJ1-2|NA|TRBD1
ASSREGQGPNYGYT
>TRBV9|TRBJ1-1|NA|TRBD1
ASSPGTGGSEAF
>TRBV6-6|TRBJ1-4|NA|NA
ASSYRGRYEKLF
>TRBV5-1|TRBJ1-2|few|TRBD1
ASSFSLGKNKGTGNYGYT
>TRBV7-6|TRBJ2-7|NA|NA
ASSLGQGLHYEQY
>TRBV5-1|TRBJ2-7|NA|TRBD1
ASSRGQGGDEQY
>TRBV5-1|TRBJ2-3|NA|NA
ASSLNQVADTQY
>TRBV7-3|TRBJ1-1|NA|TRBD1
ASSSQGQGPNTEAF
>TRBV11-2|TRBJ2-7|few|TRBD2
ASSRPPLLAGGEYEQY
>TRBV27|TRBJ2-7|NA|TRBD1
ASTRNDLQGAGLHEQY
>TRBV7-9|TRBJ1-5|few|TRBD1
ASSRDRDNQPQH
>TRBV6-5|TRBJ1-5|NA|TRBD1
ASSYSGGEAQPQH
>TRBV5-1|TRBJ1-1|NA|NA
ASSLNGGGGTEAF
>TRBV7-3|TRBJ1-1|NA|NA
ASSTGQLTAF
>TRBV29-1|TRBJ1-2|once|TRBD1
SVEDWETGGETLDYGYT
>TRBV29-1|TRBJ1-2|NA|TRBD1
SVEDPPPGQGMNGYT
>TRBV11-2|TRBJ2-1|few|NA
ASSQSQGLLYNEQF
>TRBV7-3|TRBJ2-5|NA|TRBD1
ASSLRPGGQETQY
>TRBV2|TRBJ1-1|few|NA
ASSDRTALNTEAF
>TRBV19|TRBJ2-7|few|NA
ASSSSGSYEQY
>TRBV5-1|TRBJ2-2|NA|TRBD1
ASSLTGAPTGELF
>TRBV6-1|TRBJ2-3|NA|TRBD2
ASRGTSGNTDTQY
>TRBV12-5|TRBJ2-7|NA|TRBD2
ASGPLAGGPYEQY
>TRBV29-1|TRBJ2-1|NA|TRBD2
SVWVPRRGTEQF
>TRBV9|TRBJ2-7|NA|NA
ASSVAQIAYEQY
>TRBV7-3|TRBJ2-7|NA|TRBD1
ASSLDSGQAAFTEQY
>TRBV28|TRBJ1-2|NA|NA
ASSLVGSPEHYGYT
>TRBV5-4|TRBJ2-7|few|NA
ASSFSGVYEQY
>TRBV27|TRBJ2-7|NA|NA
ASSDGLAYEQY
>TRBV7-9|TRBJ2-3|NA|NA
ASSHRHRTVRSTDTQY
>TRBV5-6|TRBJ2-1|NA|TRBD2
ASSPDSGSSYNEQF
>TRBV11-2|TRBJ1-2|NA|NA
ASSLDRGGSGYT
>TRBV5-1|TRBJ2-2|once|NA
ASSLDRTGELF